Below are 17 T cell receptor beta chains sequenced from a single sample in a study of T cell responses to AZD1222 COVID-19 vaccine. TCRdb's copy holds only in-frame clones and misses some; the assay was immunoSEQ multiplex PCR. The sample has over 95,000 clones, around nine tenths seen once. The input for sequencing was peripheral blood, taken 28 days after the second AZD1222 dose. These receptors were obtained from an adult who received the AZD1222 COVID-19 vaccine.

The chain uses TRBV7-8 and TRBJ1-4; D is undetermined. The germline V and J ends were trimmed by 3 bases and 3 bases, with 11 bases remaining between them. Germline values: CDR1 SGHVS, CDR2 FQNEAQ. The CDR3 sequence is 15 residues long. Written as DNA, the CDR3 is TGTGCCAGCAGCTTGGACGGGCTGCCTAATGAAAAACTGTTTTTT. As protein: CASSLDGLPNEKLFF.

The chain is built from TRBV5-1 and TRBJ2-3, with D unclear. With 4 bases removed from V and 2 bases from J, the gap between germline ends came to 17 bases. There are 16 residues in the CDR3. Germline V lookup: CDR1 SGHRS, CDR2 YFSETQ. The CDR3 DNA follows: TGCGCCAGCAGCCCAGGTGCGGTGACTCACACAGATACGCAGTATTTT. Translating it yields CASSPGAVTHTDTQYF.

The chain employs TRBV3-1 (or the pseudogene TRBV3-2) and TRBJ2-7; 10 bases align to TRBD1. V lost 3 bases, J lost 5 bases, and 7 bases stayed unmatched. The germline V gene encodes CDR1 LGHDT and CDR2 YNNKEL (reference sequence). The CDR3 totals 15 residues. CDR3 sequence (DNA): TGTGCCAGCAGCCATCGGGACAGGGGAGTCGACGAGCAGTACTTC. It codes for CASSHRDRGVDEQYF.

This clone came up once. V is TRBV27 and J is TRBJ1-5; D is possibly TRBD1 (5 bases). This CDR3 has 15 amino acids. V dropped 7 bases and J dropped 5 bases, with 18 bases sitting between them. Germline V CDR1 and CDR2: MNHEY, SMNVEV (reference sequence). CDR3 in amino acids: CASTPGIPFDQPQHF. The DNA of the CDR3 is TGTGCCAGCACTCCAGGGATACCGTTTGATCAGCCCCAGCATTTT.

This CDR3 is CASSLIAVFTEAFF. The CDR3 bases are TGTGCCAGCAGCCTTATAGCGGTTTTTACTGAAGCTTTCTTT. This chain joins TRBV7-9 and TRBJ1-1; D is undetermined. The germline V gene has CDR1 SEHNR and CDR2 FQNEAQ (reference sequence). This CDR3 region has 14 residues. V lost 5 bases, J lost 5 bases, and 15 bases lay in between.

The CDR3 DNA follows: TGTGCCAGCAGTGAAAGGACAGGGGGGTCCTATAATTCACCCCTCCACTTT. This encodes CASSERTGGSYNSPLHF. The V call is TRBV2, the J call TRBJ1-6; TRBD1 matches at 10 bases. CDR1 is SNHLY and CDR2 is FYNNEI in the germline V gene. This CDR3 is 17 amino acids long. V lost 2 bases and J lost 1; bases outside the gene matches: 2.

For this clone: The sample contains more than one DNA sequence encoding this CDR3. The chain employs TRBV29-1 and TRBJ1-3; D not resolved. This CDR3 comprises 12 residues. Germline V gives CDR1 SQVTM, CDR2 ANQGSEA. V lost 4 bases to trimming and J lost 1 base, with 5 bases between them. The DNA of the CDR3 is TGCAGCGTTGTGGTTTCTGGAAACACCATATATTTT. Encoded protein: CSVVVSGNTIYF.

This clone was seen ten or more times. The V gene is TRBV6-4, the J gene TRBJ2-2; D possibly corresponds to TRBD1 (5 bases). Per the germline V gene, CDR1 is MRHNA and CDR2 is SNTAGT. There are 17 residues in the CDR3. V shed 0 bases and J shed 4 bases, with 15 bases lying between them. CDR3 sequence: CASSDSGREVFTGELFF. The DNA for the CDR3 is TGTGCCAGCAGTGACTCGGGCAGGGAAGTCTTCACCGGGGAGCTGTTTTTT.

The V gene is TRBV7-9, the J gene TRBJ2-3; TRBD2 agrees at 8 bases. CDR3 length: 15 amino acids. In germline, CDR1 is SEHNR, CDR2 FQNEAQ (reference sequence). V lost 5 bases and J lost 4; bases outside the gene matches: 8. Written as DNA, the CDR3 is TGTGCCAGCAGCAGCGGACTAGCCCATTCAGATACGCAGTATTTT. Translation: CASSSGLAHSDTQYF.

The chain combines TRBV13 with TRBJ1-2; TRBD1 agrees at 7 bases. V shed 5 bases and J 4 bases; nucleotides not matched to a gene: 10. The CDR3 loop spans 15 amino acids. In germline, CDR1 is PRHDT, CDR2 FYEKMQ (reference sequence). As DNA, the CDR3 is TGTGCCAGCAGCCCGCCGGGACAGCCAAGCTATGGCTACACCTTC. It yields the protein CASSPPGQPSYGYTF. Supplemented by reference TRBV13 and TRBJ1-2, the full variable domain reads AAGVIQSPRHLIKEKRETATLKCYPIPRHDTVYWYQQGPGQDPQFLISFYEKMQSDKGSIPDRFSAQQFSDYHSELNMSSLELGDSALYFCASSPPGQPSYGYTFGSGTRLTVV.

CDR3 in DNA: TGTGCCAGCAGCTTATCGGAGAACACTGAAGCTTTCTTT. It specifies CASSLSENTEAFF. The chain links TRBV7-8 to TRBJ1-1; D is unresolved. The length of the CDR3 is 13 residues. Germline CDR1 is SGHVS and CDR2 is FQNEAQ. Trimming left V 2 bases short and J 1 base short, with 5 bases between.

The CDR3 spells CASSDRTGSNGNTIYF. CDR3 bases: TGTGCCAGCAGCGACCGAACAGGGTCTAATGGAAACACCATATATTTT. The rearrangement uses TRBV9 and TRBJ1-3; TRBD1 might be the D (6 bases). The V end lost 3 bases, the J end lost 3 bases, and 16 bases lay between the germline ends. CDR1 and CDR2 from the germline V gene are SGDLS and YYNGEE. CDR3 length: 16 amino acids.

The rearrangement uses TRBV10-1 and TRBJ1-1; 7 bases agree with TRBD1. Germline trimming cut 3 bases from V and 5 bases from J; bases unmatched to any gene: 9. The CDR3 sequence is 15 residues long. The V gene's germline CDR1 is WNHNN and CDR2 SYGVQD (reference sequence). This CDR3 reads CASSEEFYRGTEAFF. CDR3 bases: TGCGCCAGCAGTGAAGAGTTCTACAGGGGAACTGAAGCTTTCTTT.

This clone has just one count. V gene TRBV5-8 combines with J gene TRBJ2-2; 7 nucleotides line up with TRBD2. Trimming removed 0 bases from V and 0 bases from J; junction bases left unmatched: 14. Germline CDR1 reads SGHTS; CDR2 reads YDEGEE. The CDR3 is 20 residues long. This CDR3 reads CASSLAWGRAFQANTGELFF. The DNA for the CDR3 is TGTGCCAGCAGCTTGGCCTGGGGGAGGGCCTTTCAGGCGAACACCGGGGAGCTGTTTTTT.

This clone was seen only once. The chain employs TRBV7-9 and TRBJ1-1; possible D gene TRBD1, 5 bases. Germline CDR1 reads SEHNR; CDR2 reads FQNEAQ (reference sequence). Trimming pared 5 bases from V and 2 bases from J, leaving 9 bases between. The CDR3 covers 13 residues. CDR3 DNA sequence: TGTGCCAGCAGCACTCAGGGAAACACTGAAGCTTTCTTT. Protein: CASSTQGNTEAFF.

CDR3 nucleotides: TGTGCCTGGAGTCTAGGACCAACCAACTATGGCTACACCTTC. As protein: CAWSLGPTNYGYTF. This chain joins TRBV30 and TRBJ1-2, with no clear D. Germline V gene lookup returns CDR1 GTSNPN and CDR2 SVGIG (reference sequence). Trimming shortened V by 2 bases and J by 2 bases, and 12 bases separated the two germline ends. The length of the CDR3 is 14 residues.

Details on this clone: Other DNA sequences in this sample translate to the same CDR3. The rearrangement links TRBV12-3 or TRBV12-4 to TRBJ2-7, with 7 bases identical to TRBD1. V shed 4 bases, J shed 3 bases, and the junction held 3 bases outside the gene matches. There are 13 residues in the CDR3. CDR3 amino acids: CASSSTGIYEQYF. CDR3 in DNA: TGTGCCAGCAGTTCGACAGGGATCTACGAGCAGTACTTC.